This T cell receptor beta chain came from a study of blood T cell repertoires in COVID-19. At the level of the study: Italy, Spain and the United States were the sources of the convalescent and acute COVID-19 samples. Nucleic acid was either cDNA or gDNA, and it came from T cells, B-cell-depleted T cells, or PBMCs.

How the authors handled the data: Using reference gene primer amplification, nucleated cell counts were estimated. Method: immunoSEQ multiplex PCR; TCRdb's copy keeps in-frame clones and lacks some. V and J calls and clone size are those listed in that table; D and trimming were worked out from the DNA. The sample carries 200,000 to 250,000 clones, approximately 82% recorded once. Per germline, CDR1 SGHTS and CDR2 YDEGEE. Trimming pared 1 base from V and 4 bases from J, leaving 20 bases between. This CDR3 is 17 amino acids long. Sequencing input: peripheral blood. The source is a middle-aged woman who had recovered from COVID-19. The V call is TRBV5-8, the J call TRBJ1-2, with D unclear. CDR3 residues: CASSLIFSSDSLYGYTF. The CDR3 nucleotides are TGTGCCAGCAGCTTGATATTTTCTAGCGACTCACTCTATGGCTACACCTTC.